The 10 T cell receptor beta chains reported below all come from one sample, sequenced in a study of cytomegalovirus exposure and HLA in healthy donors. The PCR was carried out with 60 Vbeta primers and 13 Jbeta primers. The data were produced by immunoSEQ multiplex PCR, yet TCRdb's version contains in-frame clones alone and is incomplete. The table has about 170,000 clones, roughly 79% seen once; the top ten hold approximately 0.89%. Sequencing was carried out using PBMCs. These receptor sequences come from a woman aged 50 to 65 in good health and CMV-seropositive.

The V gene is TRBV6-6, the J gene TRBJ1-6; D call uncertain. V lost 4 bases, J lost 8 bases, and 6 bases lay in between. The CDR3 is made up of 12 amino acids. Per germline, CDR1 MNHNY and CDR2 SVGAGI (reference sequence). The DNA for the CDR3 is TGTGCCAGCAGTTGGGAGGATTCACCCCTCCACTTT. It encodes CASSWEDSPLHF.

The chain has TRBV15 and TRBJ2-2; 7 bases agree with TRBD1. The V gene's germline CDR1 is LNHNV and CDR2 YYDKDF (reference sequence). After removal of 5 bases from V and 3 bases from J, the junction contained 9 bases not matched to a gene. The CDR3 is made up of 16 amino acids. The CDR3 loop is CATSDTGEDYTGELFF. The CDR3 coding sequence is TGTGCCACCAGCGATACAGGGGAAGATTACACCGGGGAGCTGTTTTTT.

This clone was counted a single time. V usage is TRBV6-1 and J usage is TRBJ1-4, with a possible D match to TRBD1 (6 bases). Trimming pared 5 bases from V and 5 bases from J, leaving 12 bases between. The CDR3 contains 14 residues. Germline V gives CDR1 MNHNS, CDR2 SASEGT. CDR3 DNA sequence: TGTGCCAGCAGTTGGGACACCGGAAATGAAAAACTGTTTTTT. This sequence encodes CASSWDTGNEKLFF.

This sequence joins TRBV10-3 and TRBJ2-7, with TRBD1 identical over 7 bases. This CDR3 contains 14 residues. In germline, CDR1 is ENHRY, CDR2 SYGVKD. V dropped 6 bases and J dropped 2; count of bases not matched to a gene: 7. CDR3: CAIRSDRVAYEQYF. As DNA, the CDR3 is TGTGCCATCAGATCTGACAGGGTCGCCTACGAGCAGTACTTC.

This rearrangement joins TRBV4-1 to TRBJ2-7; TRBD2 aligns across 8 bases. The J segment lost 7 bases and the V segment lost 4 bases, leaving 9 bases of the junction unmatched. Germline loops: CDR1 MGHRA, CDR2 YSYEKL. CDR3 length: 14 amino acids. The CDR3 region is CASSLSGTSGEQYF. CDR3 in DNA: TGCGCCAGCAGCCTTAGCGGGACTTCGGGTGAGCAGTACTTC.

The CDR3, as DNA: TGTGCCAGCAGGCTAGCGGGGGGGCCCACCGGGGAGCTGTTTTTT. This encodes CASRLAGGPTGELFF. The J gene is TRBJ2-2, the V gene TRBV27, with 12 bases fitting TRBD2. Looked up from germline, CDR1 is MNHEY and CDR2 is SMNVEV (reference sequence). This CDR3 contains 15 residues. Trimming cost V 6 bases and J 4 bases; bases outside gene matches: 3.

This sequence joins TRBV9 and TRBJ2-1, with 8 bases that match TRBD2. V dropped 5 bases and J dropped 0; count of bases not matched to a gene: 7. Germline V CDR1 and CDR2: SGDLS, YYNGEE. The CDR3 totals 16 residues. The CDR3 reads CASSTAGDPSYNEQFF. The CDR3 DNA reads as TGTGCCAGCAGTACAGCGGGAGACCCCTCCTACAATGAGCAGTTCTTC. The whole variable domain, remainder taken from reference TRBV9 and TRBJ2-1, is DSGVTQTPKHLITATGQRVTLRCSPRSGDLSVYWYQQSLDQGLQFLIQYYNGEERAKGNILERFSAQQFPDLHSELNLSSLELGDSALYFCASSTAGDPSYNEQFFGPGTRLTVL.

This chain links TRBV9 with TRBJ1-5; the D is unclear. CDR1 and CDR2 (germline): SGDLS, YYNGEE. Trimming left V 4 bases short and J 3 bases short, with 8 bases between. CDR3 length: 13 amino acids. This CDR3 reads CASSTADNQPQHF. CDR3 coding DNA: TGTGCCAGCAGCACAGCGGACAATCAGCCCCAGCATTTT. Full variable domain (remainder filled in from reference TRBV9 and TRBJ1-5): DSGVTQTPKHLITATGQRVTLRCSPRSGDLSVYWYQQSLDQGLQFLIQYYNGEERAKGNILERFSAQQFPDLHSELNLSSLELGDSALYFCASSTADNQPQHFGDGTRLSIL.

The sample holds one count of this clone. J is TRBJ1-2 and V is TRBV7-2, with D possibly being TRBD1 (5 bases). The V end was cut by 4 bases, the J end by 4 bases, with 16 bases between. This CDR3 is built from 15 residues. CDR1 and CDR2 from the germline V gene are SGHTA and FQGNSA. The CDR3 DNA sequence: TGTGCCAGCAGCTGGGGAACGGAAGGGGTCTATGGCTACACCTTC. Translated, it gives CASSWGTEGVYGYTF. Full variable domain (missing parts from reference TRBV7-2 and TRBJ1-2): GAGVSQSPSNKVTEKGKDVELRCDPISGHTALYWYRQSLGQGLEFLIYFQGNSAPDKSGLPSDRFSAERTGGSVSTLTIQRTQQEDSAVYLCASSWGTEGVYGYTFGSGTRLTVV.

The genes are TRBV6-1 and TRBJ2-2; no firm D call. The CDR3 spans 12 residues. CDR1 is MNHNS, CDR2 SASEGT, per germline. The V gene lost 5 bases and the J gene lost 4 bases, with 5 bases spanning the gap. DNA of the CDR3: TGTGCCAGCAGTCTTCGCACCGGGGAGCTGTTTTTT. Protein product: CASSLRTGELFF.